A single sample is the source of the 5 T cell receptor beta chains below, sequenced in a study of response to subunit inactivated influenza vaccine. Via MiXCR, TCRdb re-called the RT-PCR reads, giving one row per CDR3 protein. This sample yields around 850,000 distinct CDR3 sequences, of which about 18% are seen a single time; approximately 11% belongs to the top ten. Material: PBMCs from blood, obtained roughly 5 days after vaccination. The receptors were sampled from a man aged 45-60 years who received an inactivated influenza vaccine.

In the case of this clonotype: The junction does not match germline at one end; this may be a read error. The rearrangement joins TRBV7-7 to TRBJ2-1; 10 positions agree with TRBD2. Germline V CDR1 and CDR2: SSHAT, FNYEAQ (reference sequence). The CDR3 length is 15 residues. The CDR3 bases are TGTGCTAGCAGCTTAGCGGGGGGCCAGAACAATGAGCAGTTCTTC. Residues: CASSLAGGQNNEQFF.

The rearrangement joins TRBV12-3 or TRBV12-4 to TRBJ2-7; 9 positions agree with TRBD1. The length of the CDR3 is 16 residues. J was trimmed by 2 bases and V by 6 bases; bases with no gene match: 11. The CDR3 sequence is CASSLGTGITTYEQYF. For the CDR3, the DNA is TGTGCCAGCAGCCTAGGGACAGGGATCACCACCTACGAGCAGTACTTC.

In this sample, this clonotype turned up many times. The chain joins TRBV4-1 to TRBJ2-7; perhaps TRBD1 as D (6 bases). Trimming took off 3 bases at V and 2 bases at J, with 11 bases between the two ends. CDR1 is MGHRA and CDR2 is YSYEKL in the germline V gene. This CDR3 is built from 14 residues. The CDR3 DNA is TGCGCCAGCAGCCAGCCTCGACAGGCCTACGAGCAGTACTTC. Protein sequence: CASSQPRQAYEQYF.

This clonotype was found once. This sequence joins TRBV24-1 and TRBJ2-3; no definite D call. The CDR3 consists of 12 residues. Looked up from germline, CDR1 is KGHDR and CDR2 is SFDVKD. The V and J ends lost 10 bases and 1 base respectively, with 8 bases between them. CDR3 residues: CATAPGTDTQYF. The CDR3 DNA follows: TGTGCCACAGCGCCCGGCACAGATACGCAGTATTTT.

This clonotype has more than one count but fewer than ten. The DNA of the CDR3 is TGTGCCAGCAGCTCCCGGCTGGGCCGGGAGACCCAGTACTTC. Translated, it gives CASSSRLGRETQYF. The chain employs TRBV7-6 and TRBJ2-5, with unresolved D. The CDR3 is 14 residues long. Deletions cut 4 bases from V and 5 bases from J, with 14 bases between. The germline V gene encodes CDR1 SGHVS and CDR2 FNYEAQ.